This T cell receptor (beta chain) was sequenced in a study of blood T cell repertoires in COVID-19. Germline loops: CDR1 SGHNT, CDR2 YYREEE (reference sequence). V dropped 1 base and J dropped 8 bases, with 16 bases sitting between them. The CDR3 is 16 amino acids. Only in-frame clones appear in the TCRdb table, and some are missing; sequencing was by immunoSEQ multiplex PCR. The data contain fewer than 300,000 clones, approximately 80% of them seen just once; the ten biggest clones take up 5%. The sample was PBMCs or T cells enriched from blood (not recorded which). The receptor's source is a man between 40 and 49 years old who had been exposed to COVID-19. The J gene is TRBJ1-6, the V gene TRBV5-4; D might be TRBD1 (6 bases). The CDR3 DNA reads TGTGCCAGCAGCTTGCCGACAGGCTCCGGAGATTCACCCCTCCACTTT. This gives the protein CASSLPTGSGDSPLHF.